Following are 24 T cell receptor beta chains from one sample sequenced in a study of technical replicates of blood from a few donors. Clones were sequenced by immunoSEQ multiplex PCR, and TCRdb holds only the in-frame ones, with some missing. The sample consists of about 78,000 clones, about 92% of them appearing once. Material: T cells isolated from PBMCs. These receptors all stem from a human donor in good health.

V is TRBV7-2 and J is TRBJ2-7, with D tentatively TRBD2 (6 bases). The CDR3 is 13 amino acids. Germline values: CDR1 SGHTA, CDR2 FQGNSA. Trimming removed 1 base from V and 3 bases from J, with 7 bases in between. CDR3 sequence (DNA): TGTGCCAGCAGCTTAGGCGGGAACTACGAGCAGTACTTC. Protein product: CASSLGGNYEQYF.

This chain connects TRBV27 to TRBJ2-1; TRBD2 aligns across 13 bases. The CDR3 has 20 residues. Germline V CDR1 and CDR2: MNHEY, SMNVEV (reference sequence). The V and J ends lost 5 bases and 5 bases, in that order; junction bases with no gene match: 18. The CDR3: CASSRGQGTSGDLRNNEQFF. The CDR3 nucleotides read TGTGCCAGCAGTAGAGGACAGGGGACTAGCGGGGACCTTCGGAACAATGAGCAGTTCTTC.

The chain uses TRBV6-1 and TRBJ2-1; D gene unclear. This CDR3 spans 15 amino acids. V dropped 0 bases and J dropped 1 base, with 7 bases sitting between them. CDR1 and CDR2 from the germline V gene are MNHNS and SASEGT. The CDR3 spells CASSEAPVSYNEQFF. The DNA for the CDR3 is TGTGCCAGCAGTGAAGCTCCCGTTTCCTACAATGAGCAGTTCTTC.

The chain has TRBV7-8 and TRBJ1-4, with D maybe TRBD1 (5 bases). The germline CDR1 and CDR2 sequences are SGHVS and FQNEAQ. Trimming left V 4 bases short and J 1 base short, with 7 bases between. This CDR3 region has 14 residues. Written as DNA, the CDR3 is TGTGCCAGCAGCTCCGGACAAACTAATGAAAAACTGTTTTTT. It specifies CASSSGQTNEKLFF. Filled out from reference TRBV7-8 and TRBJ1-4, the complete variable domain reads GAGVSQSPRYKVAKRGQDVALRCDPISGHVSLFWYQQALGQGPEFLTYFQNEAQLDKSGLPSDRFFAERPEGSVSTLKIQRTQQEDSAVYLCASSSGQTNEKLFFGSGTQLSVL.

The chain joins TRBV6-1 to TRBJ1-1; D call uncertain. The CDR3 spans 16 residues. Trimming removed 4 bases at V and 0 bases at J, with 15 bases between. Germline lookup yields CDR1 MNHNS and CDR2 SASEGT. CDR3 region: CASSGSRPVMNTEAFF. In DNA, the CDR3 is TGTGCCAGCAGTGGGTCGCGGCCCGTCATGAACACTGAAGCTTTCTTT.

This clone occurred once. The chain combines TRBV7-9 with TRBJ2-1; D may be TRBD2 (6 bases). Germline lookup yields CDR1 SEHNR and CDR2 FQNEAQ (reference sequence). The V gene lost 2 bases and the J gene lost 7 bases, with 15 bases spanning the gap. The CDR3 is made up of 15 amino acids. Here the CDR3 reads CASSLIGLARNEQFF. CDR3 DNA: TGTGCCAGCAGCTTAATTGGGCTAGCGAGGAATGAGCAGTTCTTC.

This chain connects TRBV6-1 to TRBJ1-4; D uncertain. The CDR3 is made up of 15 amino acids. Trimming removed 4 bases at V and 0 bases at J, with 9 bases between. Germline V gene sequence: CDR1 MNHNS, CDR2 SASEGT. The CDR3 loop reads CASSALLATNEKLFF. The CDR3 nucleotides are TGTGCCAGCAGTGCGCTACTTGCAACTAATGAAAAACTGTTTTTT.

The genes are TRBV28 and TRBJ2-7; TRBD2 is a possible D gene (6 bases). V was shortened by 5 bases and J by 3 bases, with 14 bases between the two germline ends. The V gene's germline CDR1 is MDHEN and CDR2 SYDVKM. This CDR3 has 14 amino acids. CDR3 loop: CASSIDGEDYEQYF. The CDR3 DNA follows: TGTGCCAGCAGTATAGACGGGGAGGACTACGAGCAGTACTTC.

This chain links TRBV27 with TRBJ2-7; maybe TRBD1 (6 bases). V was trimmed by 4 bases and J by 2 bases, leaving 12 bases between them. The CDR3 is 14 amino acids. CDR1 and CDR2 from the germline V gene are MNHEY and SMNVEV (reference sequence). The CDR3 region is CASSYGTPPYEQYF. The CDR3, as DNA: TGTGCCAGCAGTTACGGGACACCTCCCTACGAGCAGTACTTC.

The rearrangement uses TRBV19 and TRBJ2-3, with TRBD2 matching 9 bases. The CDR3 is made up of 20 amino acids. The ends lost 3 bases at V and 1 base at J; junction bases unmatched: 17. Germline V CDR1 and CDR2: LNHDA, SQIVND (reference sequence). The CDR3 protein is CASSIHPGREGGGGTDTQYF. The DNA for the CDR3 is TGTGCCAGTAGTATCCACCCGGGGCGGGAGGGTGGTGGAGGCACAGATACGCAGTATTTT.

The V call is TRBV28, the J call TRBJ1-2; TRBD1 matches at 12 bases. V was clipped by 5 bases and J by 7 bases; unmatched bases: 14. The CDR3 is 17 residues long. Germline CDR1 and CDR2: MDHEN and SYDVKM. CDR3 sequence reads: CASSASPGTGGAGGYTF. CDR3 DNA: TGTGCCAGCAGTGCCTCTCCCGGGACAGGGGGCGCCGGTGGCTACACCTTC.

V and J are TRBV21-1 and TRBJ2-3; the listed D gene, TRBD1, was not tested against the DNA. TRBV21-1 is a recognized pseudogene. There are 10 residues in the CDR3. CDR3 sequence: CASSKQTQYF. The CDR3 nucleotides are TGTGCCAGCAGCAAACAGACGCAGTATTTT.

The rearrangement links TRBV5-1 to TRBJ2-7; 11 nucleotides match TRBD2. Germline V gives CDR1 SGHRS, CDR2 YFSETQ. The CDR3 consists of 19 residues. Trimming cost V 0 bases and J 2 bases; bases outside gene matches: 13. In nucleotides, the CDR3 is TGCGCCAGCAGCTTGGCTCCTCTTAGACTAGCGGGAATCCCCTACGAGCAGTACTTC. This sequence encodes CASSLAPLRLAGIPYEQYF.

The chain uses TRBV7-6 and TRBJ2-5, with D unresolved. Germline-derived CDR1 and CDR2 are SGHVS and FNYEAQ. V shed 1 base and J shed 2 bases, with 11 bases lying between them. The CDR3 is 15 residues long. CDR3 residues: CASSLVLGQQETQYF. The CDR3 nucleotides read TGTGCCAGCAGCTTAGTTTTGGGCCAGCAAGAGACCCAGTACTTC. Full variable domain (remainder filled in from reference TRBV7-6 and TRBJ2-5): GAGVSQSPRYKVTKRGQDVALRCDPISGHVSLYWYRQALGQGPEFLTYFNYEAQQDKSGLPNDRFSAERPEGSISTLTIQRTEQRDSAMYRCASSLVLGQQETQYFGPGTRLLVL.

This chain joins TRBV21-1 and TRBJ2-1; whether TRBD2, the table's D call, matches the DNA was not checked. TRBV21-1 is labeled a pseudogene. This CDR3 is built from 14 residues. The DNA of the CDR3 is TGTGCCAGCAGTCCAGCGGGTACCTACAATGAGCAGTTCTTC. As protein: CASSPAGTYNEQFF.

The chain uses TRBV15 and TRBJ2-3, with a possible D match to TRBD1 (6 bases). Trimming left V 4 bases short and J 4 bases short, with 12 bases between. This CDR3 spans 14 amino acids. Germline values: CDR1 LNHNV, CDR2 YYDKDF (reference sequence). The CDR3 sequence is CATSTLSGADTQYF. CDR3 sequence (DNA): TGTGCCACCAGCACGCTCTCAGGGGCAGATACGCAGTATTTT. Combining the CDR3 with reference TRBV15 and TRBJ2-3 gives the whole variable domain DAMVIQNPRYQVTQFGKPVTLSCSQTLNHNVMYWYQQKSSQAPKLLFHYYDKDFNNEADTPDNFQSRRPNTSFCFLDIRSPGLGDTAMYLCATSTLSGADTQYFGPGTRLTVL.

The chain carries TRBV4-2 and TRBJ2-1; D might be TRBD2 (5 bases). V lost 0 bases and J lost 4, with 7 bases in between. CDR3 length: 14 residues. Germline V CDR1 and CDR2: LGHNA, YNFKEQ. CDR3: CASSQDGVYNEQFF. In nucleotides, the CDR3 is TGTGCCAGCAGCCAAGACGGGGTATACAATGAGCAGTTCTTC.

The genes are TRBV9 and TRBJ2-7; 10 nucleotides agree with TRBD1. V was pared by 5 bases and J by 3 bases, with 5 bases of the junction left unmatched. This CDR3 spans 14 amino acids. Germline V gives CDR1 SGDLS, CDR2 YYNGEE. The CDR3 protein is CASSEGQGNYEQYF. In DNA form, the CDR3 reads TGTGCCAGCAGTGAGGGACAGGGGAACTACGAGCAGTACTTC. The entire variable domain, with the rest obtained from reference TRBV9 and TRBJ2-7, is as follows: DSGVTQTPKHLITATGQRVTLRCSPRSGDLSVYWYQQSLDQGLQFLIQYYNGEERAKGNILERFSAQQFPDLHSELNLSSLELGDSALYFCASSEGQGNYEQYFGPGTRLTVT.

This chain uses TRBV5-5 with TRBJ2-7; 13 nucleotides line up with TRBD2. Germline loops: CDR1 SGHKS, CDR2 YYEKEE (reference sequence). Germline trimming cut 0 bases from V and 1 base from J; bases unmatched to any gene: 10. The CDR3 contains 19 residues. The DNA for the CDR3 is TGTGCCAGCAGCTTGGCCGGGACTAGCGGGATGATCGGGTCCTACGAGCAGTACTTC. Amino acid sequence: CASSLAGTSGMIGSYEQYF.

The V and J genes are TRBV11-2 and TRBJ1-1; tentative D call: TRBD1 (6 bases). The length of the CDR3 is 14 residues. The V end was cut by 5 bases, the J end by 1 base, with 11 bases between. Germline assignment: CDR1 SGHAT and CDR2 FQNNGV. The CDR3 DNA reads as TGTGCCAGCAGCCCACTACAGGGGAACACTGAAGCTTTCTTT. This codes for CASSPLQGNTEAFF.

The J gene is TRBJ2-7, the V gene TRBV6-4; the match to TRBD1 covers 8 bases. The J segment lost 6 bases and the V segment lost 2 bases, leaving 6 bases of the junction unmatched. This CDR3 contains 14 residues. The germline V gene has CDR1 MRHNA and CDR2 SNTAGT. DNA for the CDR3: TGTGCCAGCAGTGACCAGGGGGCGTATATCGAGCAGTACTTC. Its protein is CASSDQGAYIEQYF.

The V and J genes are TRBV2 and TRBJ1-5, with D perhaps matching TRBD1 (5 bases). Per the germline V gene, CDR1 is SNHLY and CDR2 is FYNNEI. The germline V and J ends were trimmed by 1 base and 2 bases, with 9 bases remaining between them. This CDR3 is 15 amino acids long. CDR3 in amino acids: CASSEGTQGNQPQHF. The CDR3 bases are TGTGCCAGCAGTGAAGGGACACAGGGCAATCAGCCCCAGCATTTT.

The V call is TRBV10-2, the J call TRBJ1-2, with 7 bases lining up with TRBD1. V shed 6 bases and J 5 bases; nucleotides not matched to a gene: 6. The CDR3 is 13 amino acids. Germline V gives CDR1 WSHSY, CDR2 SAAADI. CDR3 nucleotides: TGCGCCAGCAGCCGGGACAGAATATATGGCTACACCTTC. Translation gives CASSRDRIYGYTF.

This clone came up once. The rearrangement joins TRBV30 to TRBJ1-1, with 8 bases aligning to TRBD1. This CDR3 spans 15 amino acids. J gave up 5 bases and V 1 base, and 9 bases lay outside the gene matches. The germline CDR1 and CDR2 sequences are GTSNPN and SVGIG (reference sequence). The chain's CDR3 is CAWSGYRGNKTEAFF. In nucleotides, the CDR3 is TGTGCCTGGAGTGGGTACAGGGGGAATAAGACTGAAGCTTTCTTT.